Shown below are 6 T cell receptor beta chains from a single sample sequenced in a study of neurological immune-mediated disorders (dated by TCRdb to about 2019). Libraries came from 5' RACE. The instrument given in TCRdb is Illumina HiSeq 2500. Through fastp at Q25 and MiXCR, TCRdb rebuilt clones from the public reads, retaining in-frame beta chains. Each CDR3 protein appears once, grouped with its most common genes and DNA. The table for this sample lists around 76,000 distinct CDR3 sequences; roughly 10% of them were counted only once. Around a tenth of the sample comes from the top ten. In light of the paper, this sample's time point label describes: longitudinal time-point 1 (baseline). The specimen sequenced was PBMCs. These TCRs come from a man younger than 40 in good health.

Ten or more counts support this clonotype. The chain couples TRBV28 to TRBJ2-4; unclear D gene. The germline V gene has CDR1 MDHEN and CDR2 SYDVKM. V was shortened by 4 bases and J by 8 bases, with 18 bases between the two germline ends. The CDR3 has 15 amino acids. The CDR3 region is CASSSGDWVGDIQYF. The CDR3 region has the DNA TGTGCCAGCAGTTCTGGGGATTGGGTTGGGGACATTCAGTACTTC.

This clonotype was picked up many times. The chain links TRBV7-7 to TRBJ2-5; 8 bases map to TRBD2. V shed 1 base and J 5 bases; nucleotides not matched to a gene: 6. CDR1 is SSHAT, CDR2 FNYEAQ, per germline (reference sequence). The CDR3 totals 15 residues. This chain's CDR3 is CASSLVTSVWETQYF. As DNA, the CDR3 is TGTGCCAGCAGCTTAGTGACTAGCGTTTGGGAGACCCAGTACTTC.

This clonotype was observed many times. J is TRBJ2-1 and V is TRBV27; perhaps D is TRBD1 or TRBD2 (5 bases each). Germline CDR1 and CDR2: MNHEY and SMNVEV (reference sequence). Between the trimmed V and J ends, which lost 4 bases and 6 bases, there was a span of 13 bases. CDR3 size: 14 residues. For the CDR3, the DNA is TGTGCCAGCAGTTCCGGGACCCTCTCCAATGAGCAGTTCTTC. It specifies CASSSGTLSNEQFF.

This clonotype appeared many times. The rearrangement joins TRBV27 to TRBJ1-5; unclear D gene. The V and J ends lost 6 bases and 2 bases respectively, with 14 bases between them. The V gene's germline CDR1 is MNHEY and CDR2 SMNVEV (reference sequence). This CDR3 comprises 15 residues. The CDR3 DNA reads TGTGCCAGCAGACGGGATTTTACTGGCAATCAGCCCCAGCATTTT. Its protein product is CASRRDFTGNQPQHF.

This clonotype was recorded many times. The J gene is TRBJ2-1, the V gene TRBV20-1, with TRBD2 matching over 14 bases. Germline V gene lookup returns CDR1 DFQATT and CDR2 SNEGSKA (reference sequence). V lost 0 bases and J lost 6; bases outside the gene matches: 4. The CDR3 is made up of 16 amino acids. DNA of the CDR3: TGCAGTGCTAGAGAGACTAGCGGGAGGGCGGGCAATGAGCAGTTCTTC. Protein product: CSARETSGRAGNEQFF.

The table lists this clonotype with many counts. This chain connects TRBV5-1 to TRBJ1-5; D uncertain. Per germline, CDR1 SGHRS and CDR2 YFSETQ. This CDR3 contains 15 residues. V shed 1 base and J shed 0 bases, with 8 bases lying between them. CDR3 region: CASSLNGNSNQPQHF. The CDR3 nucleotides are TGCGCCAGCAGCTTGAATGGGAATAGCAATCAGCCCCAGCATTTT.